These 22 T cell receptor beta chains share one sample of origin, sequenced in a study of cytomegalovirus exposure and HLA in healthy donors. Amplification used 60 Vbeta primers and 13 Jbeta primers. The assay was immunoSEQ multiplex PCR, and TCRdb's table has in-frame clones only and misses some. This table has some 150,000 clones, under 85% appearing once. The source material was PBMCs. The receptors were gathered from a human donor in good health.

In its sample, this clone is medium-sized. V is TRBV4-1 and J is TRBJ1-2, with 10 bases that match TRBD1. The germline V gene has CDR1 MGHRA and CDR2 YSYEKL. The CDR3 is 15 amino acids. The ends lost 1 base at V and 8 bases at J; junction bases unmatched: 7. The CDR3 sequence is CASSQAPGTGEGYTF. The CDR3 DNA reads TGCGCCAGCAGCCAAGCCCCTGGGACAGGGGAGGGCTACACCTTC.

CDR3 nucleotide sequence: TGTGCCAGCAGTGGTCCTAGGACAGGGGGCACAGATACGCAGTATTTT. Its protein product is CASSGPRTGGTDTQYF. The chain joins TRBV7-8 to TRBJ2-3, with 9 bases fitting TRBD1. The CDR3 is 16 amino acids. Per the germline V gene, CDR1 is SGHVS and CDR2 is FQNEAQ. V shed 6 bases, J shed 1 base, and the junction held 8 bases outside the gene matches.

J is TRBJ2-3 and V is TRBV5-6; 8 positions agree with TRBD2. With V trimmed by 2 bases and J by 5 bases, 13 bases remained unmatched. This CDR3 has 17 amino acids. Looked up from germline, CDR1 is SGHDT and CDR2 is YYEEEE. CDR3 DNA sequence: TGTGCCAGCAGCTTCAGGCGGGGGGTCCTTGGTGTAGATACGCAGTATTTT. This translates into CASSFRRGVLGVDTQYF.

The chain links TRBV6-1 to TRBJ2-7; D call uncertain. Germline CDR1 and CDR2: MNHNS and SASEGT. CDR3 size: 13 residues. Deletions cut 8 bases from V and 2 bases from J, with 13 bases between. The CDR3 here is CASLTIETYEQYF. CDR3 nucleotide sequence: TGTGCCAGCCTCACCATAGAGACCTACGAGCAGTACTTC.

In DNA, the CDR3 is TGTGCCAGCAGCTCGCGAGCCAGGGGCAGTGGCTACACCTTC. This encodes CASSSRARGSGYTF. The chain recombines TRBV7-9 with TRBJ1-2; D might be TRBD1 (6 bases). Trimming took 4 bases from V and 7 from J, leaving 16 bases between them. CDR3 length: 14 residues. The germline CDR1 and CDR2 sequences are SEHNR and FQNEAQ (reference sequence).

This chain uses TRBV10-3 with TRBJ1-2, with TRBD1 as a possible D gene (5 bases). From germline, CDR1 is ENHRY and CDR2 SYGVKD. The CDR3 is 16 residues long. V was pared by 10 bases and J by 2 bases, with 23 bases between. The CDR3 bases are TGTGCCAAAACCAAACGGCGGCAGGGCCGAAACTATGGCTACACCTTC. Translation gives CAKTKRRQGRNYGYTF.

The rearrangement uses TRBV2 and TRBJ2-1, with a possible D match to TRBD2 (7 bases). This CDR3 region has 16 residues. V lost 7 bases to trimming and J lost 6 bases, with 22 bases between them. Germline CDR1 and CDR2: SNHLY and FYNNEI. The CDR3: CASTTGRGVSFNEQFF. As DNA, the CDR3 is TGTGCCAGCACCACGGGGAGGGGGGTGTCTTTCAATGAGCAGTTCTTC. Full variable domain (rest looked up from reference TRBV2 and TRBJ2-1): EPEVTQTPSHQVTQMGQEVILRCVPISNHLYFYWYRQILGQKVEFLVSFYNNEISEKSEIFDDQFSVERPDGSNFTLKIRSTKLEDSAMYFCASTTGRGVSFNEQFFGPGTRLTVL.

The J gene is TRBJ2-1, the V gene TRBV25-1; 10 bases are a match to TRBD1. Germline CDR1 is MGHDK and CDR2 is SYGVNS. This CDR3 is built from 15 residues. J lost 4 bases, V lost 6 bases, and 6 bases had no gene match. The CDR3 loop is CASRGDRGQYNEQFF. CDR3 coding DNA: TGTGCCAGCAGGGGTGACAGGGGGCAATACAATGAGCAGTTCTTC.

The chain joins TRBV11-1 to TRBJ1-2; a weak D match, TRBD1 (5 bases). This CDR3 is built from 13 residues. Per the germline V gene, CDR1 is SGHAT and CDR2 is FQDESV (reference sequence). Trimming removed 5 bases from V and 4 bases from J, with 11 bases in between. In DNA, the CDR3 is TGTGCCAGCAGCCCCCCCGGGGGCTATGGCTACACCTTC. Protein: CASSPPGGYGYTF.

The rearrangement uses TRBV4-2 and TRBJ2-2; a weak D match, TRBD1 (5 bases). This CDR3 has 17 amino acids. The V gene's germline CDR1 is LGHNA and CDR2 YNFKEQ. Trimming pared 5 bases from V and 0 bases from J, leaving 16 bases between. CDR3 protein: CASSIQGWGANTGELFF. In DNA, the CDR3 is TGTGCCAGCAGCATTCAAGGTTGGGGCGCGAACACCGGGGAGCTGTTTTTT.

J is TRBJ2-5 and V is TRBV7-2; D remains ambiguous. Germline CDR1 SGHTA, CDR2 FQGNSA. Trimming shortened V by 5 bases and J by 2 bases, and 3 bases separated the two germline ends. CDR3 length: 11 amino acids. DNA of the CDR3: TGTGCCAGCAGCCGTCAAGAGACCCAGTACTTC. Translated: CASSRQETQYF.

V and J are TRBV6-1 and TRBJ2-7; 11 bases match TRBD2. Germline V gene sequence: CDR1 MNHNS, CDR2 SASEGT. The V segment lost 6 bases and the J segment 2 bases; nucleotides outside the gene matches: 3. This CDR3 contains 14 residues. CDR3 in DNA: TGTGCCAGCAGCCCTAGCGGGGGGACCTACGAGCAGTACTTC. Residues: CASSPSGGTYEQYF.

The chain's CDR3 is CASSLATHFNYGYTF. The CDR3 bases are TGCGCCAGCAGCTTGGCTACTCATTTTAACTATGGCTACACCTTC. The V gene is TRBV5-1, the J gene TRBJ1-2, with D unresolved. Germline V lookup: CDR1 SGHRS, CDR2 YFSETQ. Trimming took 0 bases from V and 1 from J, leaving 10 bases between them. CDR3 length equals 15 residues.

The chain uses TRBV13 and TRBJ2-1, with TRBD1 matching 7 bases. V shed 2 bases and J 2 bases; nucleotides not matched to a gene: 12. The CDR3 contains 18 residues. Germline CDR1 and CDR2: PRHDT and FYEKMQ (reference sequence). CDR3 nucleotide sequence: TGTGCCAGCAGCTTATTAAGGGGAAGGGACAGAACCTACAATGAGCAGTTCTTC. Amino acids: CASSLLRGRDRTYNEQFF. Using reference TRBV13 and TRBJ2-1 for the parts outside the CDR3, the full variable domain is AAGVIQSPRHLIKEKRETATLKCYPIPRHDTVYWYQQGPGQDPQFLISFYEKMQSDKGSIPDRFSAQQFSDYHSELNMSSLELGDSALYFCASSLLRGRDRTYNEQFFGPGTRLTVL.

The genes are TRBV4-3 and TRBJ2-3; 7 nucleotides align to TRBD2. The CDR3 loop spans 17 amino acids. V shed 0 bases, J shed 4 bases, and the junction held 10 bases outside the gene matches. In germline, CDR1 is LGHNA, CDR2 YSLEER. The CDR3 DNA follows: TGCGCCAGCAGCCAAGATGGCCGGCGGGGGTTGTCAGATACGCAGTATTTT. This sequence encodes CASSQDGRRGLSDTQYF.

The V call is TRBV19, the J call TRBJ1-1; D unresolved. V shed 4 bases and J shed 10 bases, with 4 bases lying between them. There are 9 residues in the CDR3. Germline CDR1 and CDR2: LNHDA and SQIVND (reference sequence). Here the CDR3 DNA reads TGTGCCAGTAGTAGAGTAGCTTTCTTT. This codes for CASSRVAFF.

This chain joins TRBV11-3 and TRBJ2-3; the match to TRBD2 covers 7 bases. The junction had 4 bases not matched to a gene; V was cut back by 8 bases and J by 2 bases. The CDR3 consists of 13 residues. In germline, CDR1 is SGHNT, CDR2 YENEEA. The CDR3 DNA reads TGTGCCAGCTCCGGGACTATCACAGATACGCAGTATTTT. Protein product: CASSGTITDTQYF.

The CDR3: CASSPGGKNTEAFF. In DNA form, the CDR3 reads TGTGCCAGCAGCCCAGGGGGGAAGAACACTGAAGCTTTCTTT. J is TRBJ1-1 and V is TRBV6-6; 7 bases line up with TRBD1. The germline CDR1 and CDR2 sequences are MNHNY and SVGAGI (reference sequence). The CDR3 consists of 14 residues. The V gene end was trimmed by 6 bases and the J gene end by 1 base; junction bases not matched to a gene: 5.

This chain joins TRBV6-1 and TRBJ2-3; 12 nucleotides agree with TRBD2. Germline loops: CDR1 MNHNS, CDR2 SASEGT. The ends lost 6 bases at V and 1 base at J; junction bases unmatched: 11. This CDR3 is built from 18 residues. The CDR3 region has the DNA TGTGCCAGCAGCGAACCGGTACTAGCGGGGGGACGCACAGATACGCAGTATTTT. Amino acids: CASSEPVLAGGRTDTQYF.

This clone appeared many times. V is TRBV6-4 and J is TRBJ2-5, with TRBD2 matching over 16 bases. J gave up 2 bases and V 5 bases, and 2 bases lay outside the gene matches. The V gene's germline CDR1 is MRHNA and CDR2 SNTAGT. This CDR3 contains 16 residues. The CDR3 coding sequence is TGTGCCAGCAGTCCGGGACTAGCGGGGGGGCAAGAGACCCAGTACTTC. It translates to CASSPGLAGGQETQYF.

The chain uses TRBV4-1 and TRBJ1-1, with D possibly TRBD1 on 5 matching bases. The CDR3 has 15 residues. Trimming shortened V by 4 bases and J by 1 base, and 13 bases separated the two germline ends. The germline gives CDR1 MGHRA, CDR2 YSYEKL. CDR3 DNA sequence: TGCGCCAGCAGCCTGTATCAGGGTGAGAACACTGAAGCTTTCTTT. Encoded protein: CASSLYQGENTEAFF.

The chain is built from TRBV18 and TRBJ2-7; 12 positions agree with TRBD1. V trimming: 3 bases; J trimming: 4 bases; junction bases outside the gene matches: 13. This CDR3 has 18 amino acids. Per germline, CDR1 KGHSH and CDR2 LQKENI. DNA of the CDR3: TGTGCCAGCTCACCGTCCATAGGGGGGACAGGGGGCGTATACGAGCAGTACTTC. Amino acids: CASSPSIGGTGGVYEQYF.